The clone carrying this T cell receptor beta chain was seen ten or more times. With the library built for alpha chains, this beta chain is off target and its frequency is not meaningful. This sample was taken from a study of spatial heterogeneity in lung cancer. Each CDR3 protein gets one entry after TCRdb re-called the 5' RACE reads with MiXCR. The data show roughly 10,000 distinct CDR3 sequences, around 6.5% seen once. The sample's time point: sample taken at primary tumor resection. No cell sorting; template was whole RNA from tumor, lung tissue or PBMC. The junction had 5 bases not matched to a gene; V was cut back by 5 bases and J by 2 bases. The CDR3 runs 15 residues. The germline V gene has CDR1 SGHRS and CDR2 YFSETQ.

This sequence originates from a male donor with early-stage non-small cell lung cancer. The specimen comprised PBMCs, sampled at surgery. The gene calls are TRBV5-1 and TRBJ2-7; 12 nucleotides agree with TRBD2. For the CDR3, the DNA is TGCGCCAGCAGGGATCCTAGCGGGAGGGCCTACGAGCAGTACTTC. This encodes CASRDPSGRAYEQYF.